This is a list of T cell receptor beta chains from one sample in a study of naive and memory T cell subsets. TCRdb itself ran the 5' RACE reads through MiXCR, one entry per CDR3 protein. The table records roughly 60,000 distinct CDR3 sequences, about 7.2% of them present only once. Every receptor here comes from a male donor in good health. The CDR3 runs from the conserved cysteine through the conserved F or W. D genes are given only for firm matches. Where a row states a size, it is once, few, many or the class of an expanded clone; other rows omit it.

V,D,J,size,DNA,CDR3
TRBV29-1,NA,TRBJ1-1,few,TGCAGCGCCCGACTGACGACAGGAGGGGACACTGAAGCTTTCTTT,CSARLTTGGDTEAFF
TRBV11-3,NA,TRBJ1-1,few,TGTGCCAGCAGCGCAAGGGTGTACACTGAAGCTTTCTTT,CASSARVYTEAFF
TRBV7-9,NA,TRBJ2-1,NA,TGTGCCAGCAGCTTAGTAGGGGTAGGCTCCTACAATGAGCAGTTCTTC,CASSLVGVGSYNEQFF
TRBV3-1,TRBD1,TRBJ1-3,many,TGTGCCAGCAGCCAAGGGCTAGGGACAGGTGCTGGAAACACCATATATTTT,CASSQGLGTGAGNTIYF
TRBV20-1,NA,TRBJ1-2,many,TGCAGTGCTAGTGGGGAATATGGCTACACCTTC,CSASGEYGYTF
TRBV20-1,TRBD2,TRBJ2-7,many,TGCAGTGCGAGACTAGCGGGGGGGGGTTACGAGCAGTACTTC,CSARLAGGGYEQYF
TRBV9,NA,TRBJ2-3,many,TGTGCCAGCAGCGTAGAGGGTGGCACAGATACGCAGTATTTT,CASSVEGGTDTQYF
TRBV12-3/TRBV12-4,NA,TRBJ1-2,many,TGTGCCAGCAGTTTAGACCCCCTTGGGGGTGGCTACACCTTC,CASSLDPLGGGYTF
TRBV2,TRBD1,TRBJ1-5,many,TGTGCCAGCATGGGACAGGGCACTAGCAATCAGCCCCAGCATTTT,CASMGQGTSNQPQHF
TRBV20-1,NA,TRBJ2-3,many,TGCAGTGCTAGAGATATTAGGGGGGATACGCAGTATTTT,CSARDIRGDTQYF